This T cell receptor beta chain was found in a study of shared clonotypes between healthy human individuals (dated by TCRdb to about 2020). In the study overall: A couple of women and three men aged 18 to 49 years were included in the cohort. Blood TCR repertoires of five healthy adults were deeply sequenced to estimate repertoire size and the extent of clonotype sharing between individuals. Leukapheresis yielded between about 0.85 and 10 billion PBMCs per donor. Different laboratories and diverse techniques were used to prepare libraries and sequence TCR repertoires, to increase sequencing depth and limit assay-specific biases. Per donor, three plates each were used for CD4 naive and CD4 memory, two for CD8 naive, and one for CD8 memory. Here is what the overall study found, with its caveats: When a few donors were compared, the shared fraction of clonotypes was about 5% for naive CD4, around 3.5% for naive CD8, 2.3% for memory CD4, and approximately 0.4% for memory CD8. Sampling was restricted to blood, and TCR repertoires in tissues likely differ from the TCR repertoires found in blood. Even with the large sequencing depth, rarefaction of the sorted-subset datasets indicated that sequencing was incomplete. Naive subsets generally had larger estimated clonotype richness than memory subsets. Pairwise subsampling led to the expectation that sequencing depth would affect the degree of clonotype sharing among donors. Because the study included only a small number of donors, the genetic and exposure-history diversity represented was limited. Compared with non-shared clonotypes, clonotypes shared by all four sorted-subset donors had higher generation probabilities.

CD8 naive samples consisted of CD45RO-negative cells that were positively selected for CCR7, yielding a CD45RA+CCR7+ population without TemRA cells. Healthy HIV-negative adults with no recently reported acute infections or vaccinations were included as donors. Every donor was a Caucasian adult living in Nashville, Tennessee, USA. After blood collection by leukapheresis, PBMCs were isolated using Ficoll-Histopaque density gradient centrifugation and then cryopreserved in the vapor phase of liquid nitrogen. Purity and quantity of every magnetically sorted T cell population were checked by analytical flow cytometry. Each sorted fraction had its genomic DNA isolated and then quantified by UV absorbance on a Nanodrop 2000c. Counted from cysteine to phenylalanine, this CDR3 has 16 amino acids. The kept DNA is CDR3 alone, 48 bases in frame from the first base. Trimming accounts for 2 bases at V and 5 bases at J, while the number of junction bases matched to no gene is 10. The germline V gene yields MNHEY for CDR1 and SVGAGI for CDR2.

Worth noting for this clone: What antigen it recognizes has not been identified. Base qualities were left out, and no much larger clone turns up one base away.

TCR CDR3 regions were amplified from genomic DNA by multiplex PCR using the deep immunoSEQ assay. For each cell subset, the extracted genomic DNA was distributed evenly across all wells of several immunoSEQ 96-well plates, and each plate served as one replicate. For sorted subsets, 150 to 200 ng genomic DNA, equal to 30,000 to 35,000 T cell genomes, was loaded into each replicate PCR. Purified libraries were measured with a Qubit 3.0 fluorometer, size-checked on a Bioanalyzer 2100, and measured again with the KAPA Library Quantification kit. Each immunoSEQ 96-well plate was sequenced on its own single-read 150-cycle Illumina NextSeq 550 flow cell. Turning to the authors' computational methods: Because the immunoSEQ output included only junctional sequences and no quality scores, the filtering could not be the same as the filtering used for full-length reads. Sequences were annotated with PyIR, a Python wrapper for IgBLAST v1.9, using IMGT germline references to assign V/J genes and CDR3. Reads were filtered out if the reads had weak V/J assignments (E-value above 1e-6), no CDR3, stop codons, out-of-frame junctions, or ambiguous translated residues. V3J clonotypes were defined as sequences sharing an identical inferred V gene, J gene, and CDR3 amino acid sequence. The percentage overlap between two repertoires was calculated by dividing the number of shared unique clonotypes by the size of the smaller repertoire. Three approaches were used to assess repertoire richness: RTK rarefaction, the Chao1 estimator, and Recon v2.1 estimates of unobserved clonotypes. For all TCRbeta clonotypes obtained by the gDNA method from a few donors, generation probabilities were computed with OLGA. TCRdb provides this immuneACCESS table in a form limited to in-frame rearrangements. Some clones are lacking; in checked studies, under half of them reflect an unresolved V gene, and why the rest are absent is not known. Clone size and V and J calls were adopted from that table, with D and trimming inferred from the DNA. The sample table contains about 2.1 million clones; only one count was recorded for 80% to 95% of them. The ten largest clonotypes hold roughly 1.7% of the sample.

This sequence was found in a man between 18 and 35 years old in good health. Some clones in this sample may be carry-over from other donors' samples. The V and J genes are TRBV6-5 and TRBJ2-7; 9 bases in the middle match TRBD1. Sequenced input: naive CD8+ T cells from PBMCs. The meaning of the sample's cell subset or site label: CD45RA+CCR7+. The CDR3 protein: CASSYARTGADNEQYF. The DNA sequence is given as TGTGCCAGCAGTTACGCGAGGACAGGGGCAGATAACGAGCAGTACTTC.